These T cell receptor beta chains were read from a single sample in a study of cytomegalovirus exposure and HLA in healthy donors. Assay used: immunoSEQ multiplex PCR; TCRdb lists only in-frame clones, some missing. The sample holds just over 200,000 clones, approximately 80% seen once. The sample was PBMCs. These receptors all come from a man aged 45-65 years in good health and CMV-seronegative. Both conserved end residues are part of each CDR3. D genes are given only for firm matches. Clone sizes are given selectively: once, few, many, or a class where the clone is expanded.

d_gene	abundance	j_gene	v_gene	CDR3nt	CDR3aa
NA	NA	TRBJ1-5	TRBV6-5	TGTGCCAGCAGTTCCCGCGCGGGTGGAAGCAATCAGCCCCAGCATTTT	CASSSRAGGSNQPQHF
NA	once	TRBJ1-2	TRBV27	TGTGCCAGCAGGAAGGGAGCCAACGCCTATGGCTACACCTTC	CASRKGANAYGYTF
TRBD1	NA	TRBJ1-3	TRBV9	TGTGCCAGCAGCGTTAGCGGAGGACAGGGCCTCTCTGGAAACACCATATATTTT	CASSVSGGQGLSGNTIYF
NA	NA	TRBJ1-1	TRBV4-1	TGCGCCAGCAGCCAAGAGTCGGGGATAAACACTGAAGCTTTCTTT	CASSQESGINTEAFF
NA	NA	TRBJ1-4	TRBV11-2	TGTGCCAGCAGCTTAGTCGACAACTTGGTATCTAATGAAAAACTGTTTTTT	CASSLVDNLVSNEKLFF
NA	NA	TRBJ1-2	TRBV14	TGTGCCAGCAGCCGGGAGGGCATTTTTAATGGCTACACCTTC	CASSREGIFNGYTF
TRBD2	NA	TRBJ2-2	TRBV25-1	TGTGCCAGCAGTGAATACCTAGCGGGAGTGAACACCGGGGAGCTGTTTTTT	CASSEYLAGVNTGELFF
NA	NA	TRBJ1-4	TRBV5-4	TGTGCCAGCAGCTTGGAGGGGGGGCTCAAGGAAAAACTGTTTTTT	CASSLEGGLKEKLFF
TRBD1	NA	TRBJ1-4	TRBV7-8	TGTGCCAGCAGCCGGACAGGGTTGAGGTCGACTAATGAAAAACTGTTTTTT	CASSRTGLRSTNEKLFF
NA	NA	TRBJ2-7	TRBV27	TGTGCCAGCAGTTTCCGCTTGGACAGCTCCTACGAGCAGTACTTC	CASSFRLDSSYEQYF
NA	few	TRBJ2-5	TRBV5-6	TGTGCCAGCAGCCGGTGGGAGACCCAGTACTTC	CASSRWETQYF
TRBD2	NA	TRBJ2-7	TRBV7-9	TGTGCCAGCAGCCCTCTCGGGACTAGCCGCGGCGAGCAGTACTTC	CASSPLGTSRGEQYF
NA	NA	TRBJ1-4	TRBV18	TGTGCCAGCTCACCGGGCGTTAATGAAAAACTGTTTTTT	CASSPGVNEKLFF
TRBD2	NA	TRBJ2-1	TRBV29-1	TGCAGCGTTGGAGCGGGAGGGTACAATGAGCAGTTCTTC	CSVGAGGYNEQFF
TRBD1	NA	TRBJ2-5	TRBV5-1	TGCGCCAGCAGCTTGGGGATGATACAGGGGGTCCGAGAGACCCAGTACTTC	CASSLGMIQGVRETQYF
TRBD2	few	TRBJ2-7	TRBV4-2	TGTGCCAGCAGCCAAGGTACCCGCGGGGCGGGAGGCCCCTACGAGCAGTACTTC	CASSQGTRGAGGPYEQYF
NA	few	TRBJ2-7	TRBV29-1	TGCAGCGTTGAATGGGGCAGCAGTTCCGCCCAGTACTTC	CSVEWGSSSAQYF
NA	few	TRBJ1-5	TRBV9	TGTGCCAGCAGCGTTTATAGCAATCAGCCCCAGCATTTT	CASSVYSNQPQHF
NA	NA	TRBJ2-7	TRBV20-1	TGCAGTGCTAGCAACAGCTACGAGCAGTACTTC	CSASNSYEQYF
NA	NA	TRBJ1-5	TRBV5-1	TGCGCCAGCAGCTTGGTAGGGGGTCAGCCCCAGCATTTT	CASSLVGGQPQHF
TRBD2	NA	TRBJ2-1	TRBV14	TGTGCCAGCAGCCAAGTTGCGGGACTAGCGTCCAAGAGCTCCTACAATGAGCAGTTCTTC	CASSQVAGLASKSSYNEQFF
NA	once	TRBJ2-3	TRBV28	TGTGCCAGCAGTCCGCGAGTCCCCGGTCGTGAGTATTTT	CASSPRVPGREYF
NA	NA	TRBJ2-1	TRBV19	TGTGCCAGTAGTGTCCAGGGGAAGGGGGATGAGCAGTTCTTC	CASSVQGKGDEQFF
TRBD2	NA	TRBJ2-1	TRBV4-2	TGTGCCAGCAGCCAAGAGGGGGGGACTAGCGGAAACAATGAGCAGTTCTTC	CASSQEGGTSGNNEQFF
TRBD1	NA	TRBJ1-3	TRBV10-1	TGCGCCAGCAGTGACGGACAGGGGGCTGGTGGAAACACCATATATTTT	CASSDGQGAGGNTIYF
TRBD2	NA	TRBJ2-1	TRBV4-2	TGTGCCAGCAGCCAAGAAGGGACTAGCGGCAATGAGCAGTTCTTC	CASSQEGTSGNEQFF
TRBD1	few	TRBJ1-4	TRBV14	TGTGCCAGCAGCCAAAACAGGGGATTTAATGAAAAACTGTTTTTT	CASSQNRGFNEKLFF